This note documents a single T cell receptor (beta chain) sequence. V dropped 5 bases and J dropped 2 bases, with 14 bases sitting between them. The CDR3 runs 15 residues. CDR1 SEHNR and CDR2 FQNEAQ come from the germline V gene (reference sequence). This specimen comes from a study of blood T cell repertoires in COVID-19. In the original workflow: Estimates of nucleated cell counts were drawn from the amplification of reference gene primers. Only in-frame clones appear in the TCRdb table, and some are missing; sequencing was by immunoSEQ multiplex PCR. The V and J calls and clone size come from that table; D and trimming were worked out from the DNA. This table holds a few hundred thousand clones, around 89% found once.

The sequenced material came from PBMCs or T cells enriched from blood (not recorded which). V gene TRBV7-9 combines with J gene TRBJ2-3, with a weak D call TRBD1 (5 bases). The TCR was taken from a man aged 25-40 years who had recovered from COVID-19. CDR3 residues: CASSPGEGDTDTQYF. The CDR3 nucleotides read TGTGCCAGCAGCCCCGGTGAAGGGGACACAGATACGCAGTATTTT.